What follows is one TCR beta chain and its context. The CDR3 is 11 amino acids. CDR1 and CDR2 (germline): SQVTM, ANQGSEA. Trimming at V came to 7 bases and at J to 10 bases, leaving 9 bases not matched to a gene. The source of the sample is a study of cytomegalovirus exposure and HLA in healthy donors. In the PCR, 60 Vbeta and 13 Jbeta primers were used. Generated by immunoSEQ multiplex PCR, the TCRdb table keeps only in-frame clones and is missing some. The table lists 45,000 to 60,000 clones, around 72% of them singletons, with around 3.1% in the top ten. This receptor was obtained from a man aged 18 to 29 in good health and CMV-seronegative. The rearrangement joins TRBV29-1 to TRBJ1-1; TRBD1 agrees at 7 bases. The sample taken for sequencing was PBMCs. This chain's CDR3 is CSAETSGGAFF. DNA of the CDR3: TGCAGCGCCGAGACCTCAGGGGGAGCTTTCTTT.